A selection of T cell receptor beta chains follows, all from one sample in a study of blood T cell repertoires in COVID-19. TCRdb keeps only in-frame clones here, not all; method: immunoSEQ multiplex PCR. The data show 270,000 or so clones, 88% seen once. Sample: PBMCs or T cells enriched from blood (not recorded which). These receptors were collected from a woman between 40 and 55 years old with acute COVID-19. CDR3s include the opening cysteine and the closing phenylalanine or tryptophan. D genes are given only for firm matches. Size values are once, few and many counts, or a class for expanded clones, and some rows have none.

- | TRBD1 | TRBJ1-2 | TRBV10-3 | CAIRDRDYGYTF | TGTGCCATCCGGGACAGGGACTATGGCTACACCTTC
once | - | TRBJ1-2 | TRBV9 | CASSAGTLYGYTF | TGTGCCAGCAGCGCCGGGACTCTCTATGGCTACACCTTC
- | - | TRBJ1-6 | TRBV11-3 | CASSLVPTEALHF | TGTGCCAGCAGCTTAGTTCCTACTGAGGCCCTCCACTTT
- | TRBD1 | TRBJ2-5 | TRBV18 | CASSLGQAMETQYF | TGTGCCAGCTCCCTCGGACAGGCGATGGAGACCCAGTACTTC
- | TRBD2 | TRBJ2-5 | TRBV11-2 | CASSLGLAMETQYF | TGTGCCAGCAGCTTGGGACTAGCGATGGAGACCCAGTACTTC
- | - | TRBJ1-2 | TRBV7-9 | CASSRGDQLGVRDRWSYGYTF | TGTGCCAGCAGCAGGGGGGATCAGCTGGGAGTAAGGGATCGATGGAGCTATGGCTACACCTTC
- | - | TRBJ2-5 | TRBV30 | CAWSVLWRSYQETQYF | TGTGCCTGGAGTGTACTATGGAGATCGTACCAAGAGACCCAGTACTTC
- | - | TRBJ2-7 | TRBV19 | CASSVGPGSSYEQYF | TGTGCCAGTAGTGTAGGGCCAGGGTCCTCCTACGAGCAGTACTTC
- | TRBD2 | TRBJ2-4 | TRBV28 | CASSRLAYLAKNIQYF | TGTGCCAGCAGTAGACTAGCATATCTAGCCAAAAACATTCAGTACTTC
- | TRBD2 | TRBJ2-2 | TRBV15 | CATGKRTSGRNTGELFF | TGTGCCACCGGAAAGCGGACTAGCGGGAGGAATACCGGGGAGCTGTTTTTT
- | - | TRBJ1-4 | TRBV18 | CASSPPGSGEKLFF | TGTGCCAGCTCACCTCCGGGGAGTGGTGAAAAACTGTTTTTT
- | - | TRBJ1-3 | TRBV9 | CASSASTVSGNTIYF | TGTGCCAGCAGTGCGTCCACGGTCTCTGGAAACACCATATATTTT
- | - | TRBJ1-5 | TRBV7-2 | CASSLVQGPQPQHF | TGTGCCAGCAGCTTAGTCCAGGGCCCTCAGCCCCAGCATTTT
- | TRBD2 | TRBJ2-7 | TRBV2 | CASTARASGAYEQYF | TGTGCCAGCACAGCCAGGGCTAGCGGGGCCTACGAGCAGTACTTC
- | TRBD2 | TRBJ2-3 | TRBV24-1 | CATSDPNPGLAGGRVTDTQYF | TGTGCCACCAGTGATCCCAACCCGGGACTAGCGGGAGGCAGGGTCACAGATACGCAGTATTTT
- | TRBD1 | TRBJ1-1 | TRBV28 | CASSLVGTGNTEAFF | TGTGCCAGCAGTTTAGTGGGGACAGGGAACACTGAAGCTTTCTTT
- | - | TRBJ1-1 | TRBV27 | CASSLNWGGTEAFF | TGTGCCAGCAGTTTAAATTGGGGGGGCACTGAAGCTTTCTTT
- | TRBD1 | TRBJ2-1 | TRBV28 | CASRIEPGGVVF | TGTGCCAGCCGTATAGAACCAGGGGGAGTTGTCTTC
- | TRBD2 | TRBJ2-7 | TRBV3-1/TRBV3-2 | CASSPQPGLAIYEQYF | TGTGCCAGCAGCCCCCAACCGGGACTAGCGATTTACGAGCAGTACTTC
once | TRBD1 | TRBJ1-1 | TRBV14 | CASSPEGTGGAMNTEAFF | TGTGCCAGCAGCCCCGAGGGGACAGGGGGCGCGATGAACACTGAAGCTTTCTTT
- | - | TRBJ1-1 | TRBV15 | CATSRDLFDRWIVAFF | TGTGCCACCAGCAGAGATCTCTTTGACAGGTGGATCGTAGCTTTCTTT
- | - | TRBJ2-3 | TRBV30 | CAWTPFFTDTQYF | TGTGCCTGGACCCCCTTTTTCACAGATACGCAGTATTTT
- | TRBD2 | TRBJ2-3 | TRBV18 | CASSPPEGSGSPDTQYF | TGTGCCAGCTCACCACCGGAGGGTAGCGGGAGCCCAGATACGCAGTATTTT
- | TRBD2 | TRBJ2-7 | TRBV5-4 | CASRPGLAGTYEQYF | TGTGCCAGCAGACCGGGACTAGCGGGAACCTACGAGCAGTACTTC
- | - | TRBJ1-1 | TRBV5-4 | CASSLAVDLAGTEAFF | TGTGCCAGCAGCTTGGCCGTGGACCTAGCGGGCACTGAAGCTTTCTTT
- | - | TRBJ1-2 | TRBV6-6 | CASSPGLMWSYTF | TGTGCCAGCAGCCCAGGGTTAATGTGGAGCTACACCTTC
- | TRBD1 | TRBJ1-4 | TRBV5-1 | CASSFGQGAANEKLFF | TGCGCCAGCAGCTTTGGGCAGGGGGCAGCTAATGAAAAACTGTTTTTT
- | - | TRBJ1-1 | TRBV7-9 | CASSGLTNTEAFF | TGTGCCAGCAGCGGACTTACGAACACTGAAGCTTTCTTT
once | - | TRBJ2-7 | TRBV18 | CASSPTSPPYEQYF | TGTGCCAGCTCACCCACGAGCCCACCCTACGAGCAGTACTTC
- | - | TRBJ1-2 | TRBV19 | CASSMGDSAYGYTF | TGTGCCAGTAGTATGGGAGACTCGGCCTATGGCTACACCTTC
- | TRBD1 | TRBJ1-1 | TRBV5-4 | CASSLPRQGEAFF | TGTGCCAGCAGCCTCCCCAGACAGGGTGAAGCTTTCTTT
- | TRBD2 | TRBJ2-5 | TRBV29-1 | CSVDGTSGSQETQYF | TGCAGCGTTGACGGGACTAGCGGGAGCCAAGAGACCCAGTACTTC
- | TRBD1 | TRBJ1-2 | TRBV6-2/TRBV6-3 | CASSYVLATGTGLQGIGYTF | TGTGCCAGCAGTTACGTCCTCGCGACCGGGACAGGGTTACAAGGCATCGGCTACACCTTC
- | - | TRBJ1-4 | TRBV4-3 | CASTRTAYGNEKLFF | TGCGCCAGCACCAGGACAGCTTATGGAAATGAAAAACTGTTTTTT
- | TRBD1 | TRBJ2-1 | TRBV6-5 | CASSYTTGGSYNEQFF | TGTGCCAGCAGTTACACGACAGGGGGCTCCTACAATGAGCAGTTCTTC
- | - | TRBJ1-1 | TRBV5-1 | CASSLAGFPEAFF | TGCGCCAGCAGCTTGGCAGGGTTCCCTGAAGCTTTCTTT
once | - | TRBJ2-2 | TRBV9 | CASTSFIGAANTGELFF | TGTGCCAGCACCTCATTCATAGGGGCCGCGAACACCGGGGAGCTGTTTTTT
- | - | TRBJ2-7 | TRBV4-2 | CASSQVLADSSYEQYF | TGTGCCAGCAGCCAAGTTCTAGCGGACAGCTCCTACGAGCAGTACTTC
- | - | TRBJ2-1 | TRBV5-1 | CASSSGVYNEQFF | TGCGCCAGCAGCTCGGGAGTCTACAATGAGCAGTTCTTC
- | - | TRBJ1-3 | TRBV13 | CASSFKRDFGNTIYF | TGTGCCAGCAGCTTTAAACGGGACTTTGGAAACACCATATATTTT
- | - | TRBJ1-1 | TRBV12-3/TRBV12-4 | CASSSVNTEAFF | TGTGCCAGCAGTTCAGTGAACACTGAAGCTTTCTTT
- | TRBD1 | TRBJ1-5 | TRBV27 | CASSGGQGNQPQHF | TGTGCCAGCAGTGGGGGACAGGGCAATCAGCCCCAGCATTTT
- | TRBD2 | TRBJ2-4 | TRBV11-2 | CASRPILAGWGESKNIQYF | TGTGCCAGCAGACCAATACTAGCGGGGTGGGGCGAATCCAAAAACATTCAGTACTTC
- | - | TRBJ1-2 | TRBV12-3/TRBV12-4 | CASSRFGRDGYTF | TGTGCCAGCAGTCGGTTTGGCAGGGATGGCTACACCTTC
- | TRBD2 | TRBJ2-1 | TRBV12-5 | CASGLVGLAGYNEQFF | TGTGCTAGTGGTTTGGTCGGCCTAGCGGGGTACAATGAGCAGTTCTTC
few | - | TRBJ1-2 | TRBV28 | CASSQRRLYGYTF | TGTGCCAGCAGTCAGAGGAGACTCTATGGCTACACCTTC
- | TRBD1 | TRBJ2-5 | TRBV2 | CASRQGQETQYF | TGTGCCAGTAGACAGGGCCAAGAGACCCAGTACTTC
- | - | TRBJ2-7 | TRBV28 | CASSRRSFSYEQYF | TGTGCCAGCAGTCGCCGGAGTTTTTCCTACGAGCAGTACTTC
- | - | TRBJ1-5 | TRBV27 | CASSRWVGGQSNQPQHF | TGTGCCAGCAGTCGATGGGTGGGGGGGCAGAGCAATCAGCCCCAGCATTTT
- | - | TRBJ2-6 | TRBV4-3 | CASSPTSGANVLTF | TGCGCCAGCAGCCCAACTTCTGGGGCCAACGTCCTGACTTTC
- | - | TRBJ2-5 | TRBV7-8 | CASSLFTGLETQYF | TGTGCCAGCAGCTTATTCACAGGGCTGGAGACCCAGTACTTC
once | TRBD1 | TRBJ1-2 | TRBV27 | CASSPRGRGRDGYTF | TGTGCCAGCAGCCCACGGGGAAGGGGGCGGGATGGCTACACCTTC
- | - | TRBJ1-6 | TRBV11-2 | CASSASRTTGSVHF | TGTGCCAGCAGCGCGAGTAGGACGACGGGATCCGTCCACTTT
- | - | TRBJ1-2 | TRBV7-2 | CASSLRQGGGYTF | TGTGCCAGCAGCTTACGGCAGGGTGGAGGCTACACCTTC
- | - | TRBJ1-1 | TRBV28 | CASIGGAVRYTEAFF | TGTGCCAGCATAGGGGGAGCGGTACGCTACACTGAAGCTTTCTTT